This TCR beta chain was sequenced for a study of cytomegalovirus exposure and HLA in healthy donors. Per the germline V gene, CDR1 is LNHDA and CDR2 is SQIVND (reference sequence). V was clipped by 9 bases and J by 7 bases; unmatched bases: 10. This CDR3 is 14 amino acids long. Measured with immunoSEQ multiplex PCR; TCRdb has only the in-frame clones, and not every one. The data hold roughly 98,000 clones, with about 90% observed a single time. The chain links TRBV19 to TRBJ2-1, with 9 bases matching TRBD1. The receptor comes from a man younger than 30 in good health and CMV-seropositive. Sequences were obtained from PBMCs. DNA for the CDR3: TGTGCCAGCAGGAGAGGGACAGGGATGAATGAGCAGTTCTTC. Protein sequence: CASRRGTGMNEQFF. Full variable domain (missing parts from reference TRBV19 and TRBJ2-1): DGGITQSPKYLFRKEGQNVTLSCEQNLNHDAMYWYRQDPGQGLRLIYYSQIVNDFQKGDIAEGYSVSREKKESFPLTVTSAQKNPTAFYLCASRRGTGMNEQFFGPGTRLTVL.